This T cell receptor (beta chain) was documented in a study of read filtering for tumor transcriptome and immune sequencing. About the study: Whole-transcriptome libraries were prepared after DNase treatment. General study results and limits: Dropping single-read clonotypes raised IR-seq and RNA-seq shared-clonotype correlation.

From approximately 400 ng of RNA, a library with molecular barcoded alpha/delta and beta/gamma adaptors was made. TCRdb itself ran the reads through MiXCR, one entry per CDR3 protein. In the table there are some 120,000 distinct CDR3 sequences, 10% to 15% of which are singletons. The germline gives CDR1 SGDLS, CDR2 YYNGEE. The CDR3 contains 15 residues. To note about this clonotype: As yet, its antigen is unknown. Just one base apart from a much larger clone, this may be a read error.

Bone marrow was sampled from every patient at the time of active disease. V and J are TRBV9 and TRBJ2-3, with TRBD1 as a possible D gene (6 bases). What was sequenced was a population of CD138-negative cells sorted from bone marrow. This clonotype was obtained from a donor at least 40 years old with multiple myeloma. The CDR3 sequence: CASGVGAGGTDTQYF. The CDR3 DNA sequence: TGTGCCAGCGGCGTAGGCGCAGGGGGCACAGATACGCAGTATTTT.